This T cell receptor beta chain was observed in a study of blood T cell repertoires in COVID-19. About the research overall: The United States, Italy and Spain were the sources of the acute and convalescent COVID-19 samples. PBMCs, B-cell-depleted T cells, or T cells provided the cDNA or gDNA that made up the material.

CDR1 and CDR2 from the germline V gene are SEHNR and FQNEAQ (reference sequence). CDR3 length equals 18 residues. Trimming took 0 bases from V and 5 from J; bases not matched to a gene: 13. Per the study methods: Quantification of nucleated cells was approximated via reference gene primer amplification. Using immunoSEQ multiplex PCR, the repertoire was profiled, and TCRdb retains in-frame clones only, with some absent. D and trimming come from the DNA, and the V and J calls and clone size come from that table. Here the sample spans more than 95,000 clones, 91% being singletons. The chain couples TRBV7-9 to TRBJ2-1; the match to TRBD2 covers 7 bases. The source of this sequence is a human donor in a cohort sampled during active COVID-19. The specimen sequenced was peripheral blood. The CDR3 bases are TGTGCCAGCAGCTTAGCGACTTATCGGGAGGTGGCCAACAATGAGCAGTTCTTC. This codes for CASSLATYREVANNEQFF.